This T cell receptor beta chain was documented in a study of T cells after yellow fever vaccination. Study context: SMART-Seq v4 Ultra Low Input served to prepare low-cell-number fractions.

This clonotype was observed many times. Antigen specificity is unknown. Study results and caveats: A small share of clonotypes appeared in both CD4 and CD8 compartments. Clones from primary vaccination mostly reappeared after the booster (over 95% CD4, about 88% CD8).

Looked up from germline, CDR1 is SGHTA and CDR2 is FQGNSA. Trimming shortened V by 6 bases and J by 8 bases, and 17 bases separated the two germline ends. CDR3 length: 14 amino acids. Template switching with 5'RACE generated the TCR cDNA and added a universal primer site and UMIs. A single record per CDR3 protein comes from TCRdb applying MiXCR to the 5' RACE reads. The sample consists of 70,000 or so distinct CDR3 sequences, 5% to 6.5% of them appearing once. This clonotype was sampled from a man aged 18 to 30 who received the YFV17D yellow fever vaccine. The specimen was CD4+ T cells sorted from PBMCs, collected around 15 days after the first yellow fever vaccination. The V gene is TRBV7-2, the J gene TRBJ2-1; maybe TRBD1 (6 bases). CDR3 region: CASRSSRGTYEQFF. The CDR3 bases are TGTGCCAGCAGGTCCTCCAGGGGAACGTATGAGCAGTTCTTC.